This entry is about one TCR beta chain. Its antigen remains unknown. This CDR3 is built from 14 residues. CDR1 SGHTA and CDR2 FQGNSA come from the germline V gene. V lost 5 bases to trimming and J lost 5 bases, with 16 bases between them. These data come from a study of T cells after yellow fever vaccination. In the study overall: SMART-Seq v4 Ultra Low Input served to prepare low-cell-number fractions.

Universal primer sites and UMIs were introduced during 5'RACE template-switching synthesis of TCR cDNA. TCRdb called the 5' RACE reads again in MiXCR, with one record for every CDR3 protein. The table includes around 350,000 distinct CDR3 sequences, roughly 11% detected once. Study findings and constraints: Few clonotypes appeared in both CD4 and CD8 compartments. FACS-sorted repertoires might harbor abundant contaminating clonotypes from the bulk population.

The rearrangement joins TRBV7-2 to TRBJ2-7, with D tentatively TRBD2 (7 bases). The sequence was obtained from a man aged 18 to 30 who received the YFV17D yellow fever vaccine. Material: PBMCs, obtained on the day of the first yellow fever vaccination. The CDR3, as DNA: TGTGCCAGCAGCCCTAGGGGGGGGAGTCACGAGCAGTACTTC. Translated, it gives CASSPRGGSHEQYF.